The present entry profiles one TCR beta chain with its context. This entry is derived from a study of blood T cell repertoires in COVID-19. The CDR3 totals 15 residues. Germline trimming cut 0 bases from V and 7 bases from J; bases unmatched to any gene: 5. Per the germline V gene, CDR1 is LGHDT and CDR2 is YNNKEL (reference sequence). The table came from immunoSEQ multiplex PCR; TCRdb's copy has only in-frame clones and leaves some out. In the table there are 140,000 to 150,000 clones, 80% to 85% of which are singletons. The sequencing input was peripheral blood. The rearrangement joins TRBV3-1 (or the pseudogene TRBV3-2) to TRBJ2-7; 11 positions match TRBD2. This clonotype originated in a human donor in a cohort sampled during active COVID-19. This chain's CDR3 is CASSQDVAGGGEQYF. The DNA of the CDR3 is TGTGCCAGCAGCCAAGACGTAGCGGGAGGGGGTGAGCAGTACTTC.